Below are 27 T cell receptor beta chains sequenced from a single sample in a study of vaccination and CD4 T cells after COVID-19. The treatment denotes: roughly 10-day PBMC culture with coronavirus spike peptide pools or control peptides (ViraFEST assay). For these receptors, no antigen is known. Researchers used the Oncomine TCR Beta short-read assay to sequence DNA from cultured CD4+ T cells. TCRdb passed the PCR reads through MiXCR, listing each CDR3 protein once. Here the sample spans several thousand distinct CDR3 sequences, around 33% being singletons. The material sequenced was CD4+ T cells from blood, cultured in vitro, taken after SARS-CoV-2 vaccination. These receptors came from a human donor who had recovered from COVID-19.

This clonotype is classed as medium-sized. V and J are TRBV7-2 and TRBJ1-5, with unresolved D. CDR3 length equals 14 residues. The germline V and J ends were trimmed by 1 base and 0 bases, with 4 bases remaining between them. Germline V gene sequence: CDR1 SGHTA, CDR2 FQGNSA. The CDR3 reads CASSLGNSNQPQHF. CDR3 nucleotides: TGTGCCAGCAGCTTAGGCAATAGCAATCAGCCCCAGCATTTT.

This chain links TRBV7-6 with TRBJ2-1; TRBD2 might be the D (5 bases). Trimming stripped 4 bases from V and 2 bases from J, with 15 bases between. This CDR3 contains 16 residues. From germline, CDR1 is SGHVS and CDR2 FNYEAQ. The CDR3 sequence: CASSSRGQSPYNEQFF. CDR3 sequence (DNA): TGTGCCAGCAGCTCCCGAGGGCAGTCCCCCTACAATGAGCAGTTCTTC. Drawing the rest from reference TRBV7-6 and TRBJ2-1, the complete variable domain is GAGVSQSPRYKVTKRGQDVALRCDPISGHVSLYWYRQALGQGPEFLTYFNYEAQQDKSGLPNDRFSAERPEGSISTLTIQRTEQRDSAMYRCASSSRGQSPYNEQFFGPGTRLTVL.

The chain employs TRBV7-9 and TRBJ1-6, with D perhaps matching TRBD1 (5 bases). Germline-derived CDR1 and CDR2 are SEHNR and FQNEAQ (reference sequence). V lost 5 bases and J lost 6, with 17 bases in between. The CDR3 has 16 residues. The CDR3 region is CASSEGGLGLNSPLHF. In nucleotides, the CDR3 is TGTGCCAGCAGCGAGGGAGGTTTGGGGCTTAATTCACCCCTCCACTTT.

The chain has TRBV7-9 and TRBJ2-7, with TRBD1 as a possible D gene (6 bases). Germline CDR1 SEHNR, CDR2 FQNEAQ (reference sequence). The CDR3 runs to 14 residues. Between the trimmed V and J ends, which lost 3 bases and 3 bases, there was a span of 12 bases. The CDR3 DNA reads TGTGCCAGCAGCTTGAACGGACAGATCTACGAGCAGTACTTC. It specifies CASSLNGQIYEQYF.

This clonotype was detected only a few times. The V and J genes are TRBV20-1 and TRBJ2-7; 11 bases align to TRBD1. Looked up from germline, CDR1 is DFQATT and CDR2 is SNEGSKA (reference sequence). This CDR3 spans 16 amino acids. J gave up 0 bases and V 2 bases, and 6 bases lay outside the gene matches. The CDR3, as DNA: TGCAGTGCTAGAAGTGGGACAGGGGGTTACTCCTACGAGCAGTACTTC. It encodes CSARSGTGGYSYEQYF.

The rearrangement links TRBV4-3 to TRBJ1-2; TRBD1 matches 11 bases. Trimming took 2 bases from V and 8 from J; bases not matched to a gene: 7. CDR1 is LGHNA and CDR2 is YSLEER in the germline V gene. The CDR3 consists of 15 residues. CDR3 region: CASSQTGQGVEGYTF. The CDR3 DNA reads TGCGCCAGCAGCCAAACGGGACAGGGGGTTGAAGGCTACACCTTC.

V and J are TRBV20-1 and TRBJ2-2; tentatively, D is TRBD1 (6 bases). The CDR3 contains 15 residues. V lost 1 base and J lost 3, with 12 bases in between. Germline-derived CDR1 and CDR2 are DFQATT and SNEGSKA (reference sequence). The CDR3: CSARVRDTYTGELFF. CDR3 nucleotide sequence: TGCAGTGCTAGAGTCCGGGACACTTACACCGGGGAGCTGTTTTTT.

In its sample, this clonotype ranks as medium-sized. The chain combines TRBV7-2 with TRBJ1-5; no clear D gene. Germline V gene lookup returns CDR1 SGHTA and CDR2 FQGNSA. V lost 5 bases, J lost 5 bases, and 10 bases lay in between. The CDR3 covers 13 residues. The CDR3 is CASSIRGDQPQHF. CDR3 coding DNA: TGTGCCAGCAGCATTCGCGGCGATCAGCCCCAGCATTTT.

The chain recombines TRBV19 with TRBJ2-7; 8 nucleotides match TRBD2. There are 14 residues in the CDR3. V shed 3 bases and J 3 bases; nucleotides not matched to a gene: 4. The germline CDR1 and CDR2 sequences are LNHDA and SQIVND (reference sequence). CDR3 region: CASSMTSVDYEQYF. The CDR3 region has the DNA TGTGCCAGTAGTATGACTAGCGTAGACTACGAGCAGTACTTC.

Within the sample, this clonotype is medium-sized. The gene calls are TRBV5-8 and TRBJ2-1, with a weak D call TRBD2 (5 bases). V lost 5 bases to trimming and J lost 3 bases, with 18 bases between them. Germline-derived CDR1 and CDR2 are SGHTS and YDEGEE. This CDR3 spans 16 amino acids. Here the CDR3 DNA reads TGTGCCAGCAGGACGTACCCAGCGGCTCGCTACAATGAGCAGTTCTTC. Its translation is CASRTYPAARYNEQFF.

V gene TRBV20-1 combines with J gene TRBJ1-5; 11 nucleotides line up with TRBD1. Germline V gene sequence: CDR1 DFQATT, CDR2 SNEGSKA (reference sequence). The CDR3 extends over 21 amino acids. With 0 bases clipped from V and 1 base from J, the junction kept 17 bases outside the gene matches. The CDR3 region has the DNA TGCAGTGCTAGAGATGAGGAGGGGACAGGGGGATGGTTCGAAAGCAATCAGCCCCAGCATTTT. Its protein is CSARDEEGTGGWFESNQPQHF.

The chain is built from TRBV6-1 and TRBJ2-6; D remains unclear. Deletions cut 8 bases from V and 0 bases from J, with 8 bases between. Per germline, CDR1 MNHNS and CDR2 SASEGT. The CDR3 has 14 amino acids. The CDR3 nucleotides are TGTGCCAGCGCTGTATTCTCTGGGGCCAACGTCCTGACTTTC. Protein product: CASAVFSGANVLTF.

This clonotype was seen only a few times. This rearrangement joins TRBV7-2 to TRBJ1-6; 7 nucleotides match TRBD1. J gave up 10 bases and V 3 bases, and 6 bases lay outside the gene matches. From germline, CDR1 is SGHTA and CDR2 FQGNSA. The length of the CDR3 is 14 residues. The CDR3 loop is CASSFDRARSPLHF. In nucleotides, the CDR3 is TGTGCCAGCAGCTTCGACAGGGCCAGGTCACCCCTCCACTTT.

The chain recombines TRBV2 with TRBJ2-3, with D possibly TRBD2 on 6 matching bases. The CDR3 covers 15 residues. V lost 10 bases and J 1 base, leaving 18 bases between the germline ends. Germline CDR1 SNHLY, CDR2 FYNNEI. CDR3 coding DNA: TGTGCCATTTCGCGGGGCGTCTGGGGCACAGATACGCAGTATTTT. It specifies CAISRGVWGTDTQYF.

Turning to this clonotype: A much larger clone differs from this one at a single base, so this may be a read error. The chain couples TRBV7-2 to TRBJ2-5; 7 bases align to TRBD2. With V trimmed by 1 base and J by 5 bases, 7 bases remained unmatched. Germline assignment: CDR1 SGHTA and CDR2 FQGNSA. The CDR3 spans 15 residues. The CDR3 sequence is CASSLDRAGCETQYF. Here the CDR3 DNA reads TGTGCCAGCAGCTTAGACAGAGCGGGATGCGAGACCCAGTACTTC.

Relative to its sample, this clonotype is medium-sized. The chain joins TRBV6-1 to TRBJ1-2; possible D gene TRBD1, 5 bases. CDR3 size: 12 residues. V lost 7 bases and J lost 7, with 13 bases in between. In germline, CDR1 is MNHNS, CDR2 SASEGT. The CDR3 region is CASTTGTFGYTF. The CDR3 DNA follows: TGTGCCAGCACCACCGGGACTTTTGGCTACACCTTC.

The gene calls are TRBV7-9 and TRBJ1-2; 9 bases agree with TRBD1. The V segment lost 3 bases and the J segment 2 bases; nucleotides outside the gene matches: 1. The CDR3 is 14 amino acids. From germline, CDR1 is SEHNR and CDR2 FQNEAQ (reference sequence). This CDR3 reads CASSLGQGNYGYTF. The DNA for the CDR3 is TGTGCCAGCAGCTTGGGACAGGGCAACTATGGCTACACCTTC.

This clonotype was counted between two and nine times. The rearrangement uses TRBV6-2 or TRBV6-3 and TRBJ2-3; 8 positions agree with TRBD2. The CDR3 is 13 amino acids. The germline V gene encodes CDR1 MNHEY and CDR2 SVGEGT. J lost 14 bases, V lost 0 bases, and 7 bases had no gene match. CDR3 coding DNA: TGTGCCAGCAGTTACTCCGGCGGGAGGAGTCCGTATTTT. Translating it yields CASSYSGGRSPYF.

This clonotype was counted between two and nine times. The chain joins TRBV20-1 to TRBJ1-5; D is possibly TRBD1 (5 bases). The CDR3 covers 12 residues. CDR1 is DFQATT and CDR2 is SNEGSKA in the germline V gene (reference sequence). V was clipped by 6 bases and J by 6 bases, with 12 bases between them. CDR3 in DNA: TGCAGTGCGGGGGGTTTGTTTCAGCCCCAGCATTTT. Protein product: CSAGGLFQPQHF.

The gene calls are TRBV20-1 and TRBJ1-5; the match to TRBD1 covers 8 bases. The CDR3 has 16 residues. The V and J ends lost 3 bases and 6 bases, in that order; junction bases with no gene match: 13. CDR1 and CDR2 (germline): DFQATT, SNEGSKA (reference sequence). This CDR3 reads CSASVAGGAWLQPQHF. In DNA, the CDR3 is TGCAGTGCTAGTGTGGCAGGGGGCGCCTGGCTTCAGCCCCAGCATTTT.

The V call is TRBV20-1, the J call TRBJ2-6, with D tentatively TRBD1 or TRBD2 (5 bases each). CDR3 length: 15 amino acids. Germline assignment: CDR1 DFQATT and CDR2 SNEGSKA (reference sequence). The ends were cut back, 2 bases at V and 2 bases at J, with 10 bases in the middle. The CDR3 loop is CSARTRGAGANVLTF. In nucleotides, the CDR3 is TGCAGTGCTAGAACAAGGGGAGCTGGGGCCAACGTCCTGACTTTC.

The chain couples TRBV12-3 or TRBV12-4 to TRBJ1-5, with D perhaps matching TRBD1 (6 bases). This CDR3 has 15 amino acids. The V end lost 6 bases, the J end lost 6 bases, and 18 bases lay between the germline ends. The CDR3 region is CASSPGVGLSQPQHF. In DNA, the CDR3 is TGTGCCAGCAGCCCAGGGGTGGGTTTGAGTCAGCCCCAGCATTTT.

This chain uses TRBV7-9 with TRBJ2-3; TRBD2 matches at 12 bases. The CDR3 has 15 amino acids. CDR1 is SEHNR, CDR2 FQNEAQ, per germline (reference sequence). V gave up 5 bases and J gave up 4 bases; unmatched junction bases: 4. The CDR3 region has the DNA TGTGCCAGCAGCAAGACTAGCGGGGGTGCAGATACGCAGTATTTT. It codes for CASSKTSGGADTQYF.

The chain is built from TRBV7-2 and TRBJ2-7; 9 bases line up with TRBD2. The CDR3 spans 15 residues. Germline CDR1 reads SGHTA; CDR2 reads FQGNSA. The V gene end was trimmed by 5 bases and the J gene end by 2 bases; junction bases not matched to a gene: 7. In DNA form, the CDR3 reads TGTGCCAGCAGCAAGACTAGCGGCGGAGCCTACGAGCAGTACTTC. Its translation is CASSKTSGGAYEQYF.

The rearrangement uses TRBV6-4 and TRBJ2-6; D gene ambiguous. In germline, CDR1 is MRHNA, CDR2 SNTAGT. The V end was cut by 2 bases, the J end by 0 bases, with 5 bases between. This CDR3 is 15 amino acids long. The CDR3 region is CASSDRDSGANVLTF. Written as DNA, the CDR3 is TGTGCCAGCAGTGACAGGGACTCTGGGGCCAACGTCCTGACTTTC.

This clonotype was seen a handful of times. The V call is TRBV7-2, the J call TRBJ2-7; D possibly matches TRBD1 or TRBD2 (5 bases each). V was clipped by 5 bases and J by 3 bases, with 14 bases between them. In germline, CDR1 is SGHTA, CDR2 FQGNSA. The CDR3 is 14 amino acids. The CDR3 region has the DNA TGTGCCAGCAGCCCGGGGACGTTTCACTACGAGCAGTACTTC. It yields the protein CASSPGTFHYEQYF.

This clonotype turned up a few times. CDR3 sequence reads: CASSLGDRVYEQYF. The CDR3 DNA follows: TGTGCCAGCAGTTTGGGGGACAGGGTCTACGAGCAGTACTTC. The chain uses TRBV28 and TRBJ2-7; 9 bases fit TRBD1. Germline V lookup: CDR1 MDHEN, CDR2 SYDVKM. The CDR3 totals 14 residues. Germline trimming cut 3 bases from V and 3 bases from J; bases unmatched to any gene: 3.